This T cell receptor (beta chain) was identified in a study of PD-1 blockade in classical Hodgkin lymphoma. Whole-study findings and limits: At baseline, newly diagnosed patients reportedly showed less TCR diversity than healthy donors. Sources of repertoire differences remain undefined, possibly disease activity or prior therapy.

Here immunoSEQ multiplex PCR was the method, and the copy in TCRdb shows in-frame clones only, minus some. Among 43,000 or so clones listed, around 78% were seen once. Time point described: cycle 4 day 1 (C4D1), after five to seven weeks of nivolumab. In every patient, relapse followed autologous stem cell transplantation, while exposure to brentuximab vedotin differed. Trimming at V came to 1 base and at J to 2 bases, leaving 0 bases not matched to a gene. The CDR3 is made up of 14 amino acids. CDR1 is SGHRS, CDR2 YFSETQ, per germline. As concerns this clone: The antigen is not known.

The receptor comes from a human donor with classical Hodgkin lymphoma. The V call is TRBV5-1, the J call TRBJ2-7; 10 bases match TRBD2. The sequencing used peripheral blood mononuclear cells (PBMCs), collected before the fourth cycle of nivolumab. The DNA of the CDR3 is TGCGCCAGCAGCTTGACTAGCGGGACCTACGAGCAGTACTTC. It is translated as CASSLTSGTYEQYF.